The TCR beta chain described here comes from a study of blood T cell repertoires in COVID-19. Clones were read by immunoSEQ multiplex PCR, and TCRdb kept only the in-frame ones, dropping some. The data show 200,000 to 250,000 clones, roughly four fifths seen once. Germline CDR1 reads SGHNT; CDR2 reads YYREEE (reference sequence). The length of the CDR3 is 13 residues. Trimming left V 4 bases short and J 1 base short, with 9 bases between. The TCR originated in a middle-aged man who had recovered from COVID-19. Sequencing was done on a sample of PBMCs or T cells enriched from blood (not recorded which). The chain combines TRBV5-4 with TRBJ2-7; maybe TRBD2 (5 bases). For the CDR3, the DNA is TGTGCCAGCAGCCTGACTACTTCCTACGAGCAGTACTTC. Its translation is CASSLTTSYEQYF.